The clone carrying this T cell receptor beta chain was detected a few times. These data belong to a study of OX40 agonist ivuxolimab in advanced cancers. Overall study: Those treated in dose escalation had hepatocellular carcinoma, melanoma, renal cell cancer or head and neck cancer. Patients with prior anti-PD-1, anti-PD-L1 or anti-CTLA-4 therapy were eligible; roughly 40% had some.

TCRdb's copy holds only in-frame clones and misses some; the assay was immunoSEQ multiplex PCR. The profile covers about 82,000 clones, with roughly 89% appearing a single time and about 0.61% taken by the ten largest. Sequenced here: CD4+ or CD8+ T cells sorted from blood, sampled in a trial of the OX40 agonist ivuxolimab. This sequence was found in an adult with an advanced solid tumor such as melanoma, head and neck, liver or kidney cancer.

CDR3 sequence reads: CASSLSPGSGYGYTF. The DNA of the CDR3 is TGTGCCAGCAGCTTATCACCCGGGAGTGGCTATGGCTACACCTTC. This chain connects TRBV7-2 to TRBJ1-2; D gene unclear. The V and J ends lost 2 bases and 4 bases respectively, with 14 bases between them. Germline V gives CDR1 SGHTA, CDR2 FQGNSA. The CDR3 is 15 amino acids.